This T cell receptor (beta chain) was sequenced in a study of PD-L1 blockade in urothelial cancer. Across the whole study: Male sex and bladder-origin urothelial cancer characterized about 85% of the roughly 29 patients.

Germline CDR1 LNHNV, CDR2 YYDKDF (reference sequence). The CDR3 contains 16 residues. V dropped 5 bases and J dropped 0; count of bases not matched to a gene: 8. Profiled with immunoSEQ multiplex PCR; TCRdb holds only in-frame clones, not every one. The top ten hold over 1.5% of the sample, which has under 35,000 clones, around 86% seen once. The V gene is TRBV15, the J gene TRBJ2-3; TRBD2 agrees at 7 bases. The receptor's source is a man aged 50-60 years with urothelial cancer. The sample here was PBMCs, taken around atezolizumab (anti-PD-L1) treatment. In DNA, the CDR3 is TGTGCCACCAGCGGGTGGGGAGGGATGAGCACAGATACGCAGTATTTT. It is translated as CATSGWGGMSTDTQYF.